Listed here are 14 T cell receptor beta chains from one sample, sequenced in a study of cytotoxic CD8 clonotypes in ibrutinib-treated CLL. Data came from immunoSEQ multiplex PCR; TCRdb stores just in-frame clones and leaves some out. The data show approximately 190,000 clones, with 65% to 80% seen just once and 5.5% to 6% held by the top ten. This specimen was PBMCs, taken after 12 months of ibrutinib treatment. These receptors all come from a human donor with chronic lymphocytic leukemia.

The J gene is TRBJ1-5, the V gene TRBV25-1; D gene uncertain. The CDR3 sequence is 13 residues long. Germline V gene lookup returns CDR1 MGHDK and CDR2 SYGVNS. Trimming shortened V by 2 bases and J by 4 bases, and 6 bases separated the two germline ends. CDR3 in amino acids: CASSEGGNQPQHF. The CDR3 DNA reads TGTGCCAGCAGTGAAGGAGGGAATCAGCCCCAGCATTTT.

This rearrangement joins TRBV6-6 to TRBJ2-7; D remains unclear. In germline, CDR1 is MNHNY, CDR2 SVGAGI (reference sequence). The CDR3 extends over 11 amino acids. Between the trimmed V and J ends, which lost 0 bases and 6 bases, there was a span of 3 bases. The CDR3 DNA sequence: TGTGCCAGCAGTTACTCTCGCGAGCAGTACTTC. Translating gives CASSYSREQYF.

V is TRBV28 and J is TRBJ2-1; 8 bases map to TRBD2. Germline CDR1 reads MDHEN; CDR2 reads SYDVKM. V trimming: 6 bases; J trimming: 0 bases; junction bases outside the gene matches: 7. This CDR3 spans 16 amino acids. The CDR3 bases are TGTGCCAGCAGCGACTTAGCGGGAAGCTCCTACAATGAGCAGTTCTTC. Translating it yields CASSDLAGSSYNEQFF.

This clone occurred once. The CDR3 DNA is TGTGCCAGCAGCTTAGCGGTCCCCTCCTACGAGCAGTACTTC. Amino acids: CASSLAVPSYEQYF. V gene TRBV7-2 combines with J gene TRBJ2-7; D remains ambiguous. Trimming pared 0 bases from V and 0 bases from J, leaving 6 bases between. Per germline, CDR1 SGHTA and CDR2 FQGNSA. The CDR3 has 14 amino acids.

The chain employs TRBV2 and TRBJ2-5, with 11 bases fitting TRBD2. Germline V gives CDR1 SNHLY, CDR2 FYNNEI. The J segment lost 0 bases and the V segment lost 6 bases, leaving 6 bases of the junction unmatched. The CDR3 runs to 16 residues. The CDR3 bases are TGTGCCAGCAGCTCCCGACTAGCGGGGTACCAAGAGACCCAGTACTTC. It yields the protein CASSSRLAGYQETQYF.

This CDR3 reads CASSLGTQLGEEQFF. CDR3 bases: TGCGCCAGCAGCCTGGGGACACAGTTAGGCGAAGAGCAGTTCTTC. The chain has TRBV5-1 and TRBJ2-1; tentative D call: TRBD1 (6 bases). V was trimmed by 4 bases and J by 10 bases, leaving 21 bases between them. Germline CDR1 SGHRS, CDR2 YFSETQ. The CDR3 is 15 residues long.

The chain combines TRBV5-1 with TRBJ2-5; TRBD1 agrees at 7 bases. The CDR3 runs to 14 residues. CDR1 and CDR2 from the germline V gene are SGHRS and YFSETQ. Trimming cost V 4 bases and J 1 base; bases outside gene matches: 4. CDR3 sequence: CASSRTGPQETQYF. Here the CDR3 DNA reads TGCGCCAGCAGCCGGACAGGCCCCCAAGAGACCCAGTACTTC.

The chain joins TRBV9 to TRBJ1-3, with 7 bases matching TRBD1. The CDR3 runs to 15 residues. In germline, CDR1 is SGDLS, CDR2 YYNGEE. With V trimmed by 3 bases and J by 3 bases, 6 bases remained unmatched. The CDR3 bases are TGTGCCAGCAGCGCTGAGGGGGCTAGTGGAAACACCATATATTTT. Protein: CASSAEGASGNTIYF.

The chain employs TRBV28 and TRBJ1-3; tentative D call: TRBD1 (5 bases). CDR1 is MDHEN, CDR2 SYDVKM, per germline. Trimming removed 6 bases at V and 2 bases at J, with 14 bases between. This CDR3 is built from 15 residues. The CDR3 coding sequence is TGTGCCAGCAGCCCGGGACCTCGCGCTGGAAACACCATATATTTT. It translates to CASSPGPRAGNTIYF.

This chain connects TRBV19 to TRBJ2-3, with D possibly being TRBD1 (5 bases). Germline V gives CDR1 LNHDA, CDR2 SQIVND (reference sequence). The CDR3 has 14 amino acids. The ends were cut back, 5 bases at V and 2 bases at J, with 11 bases in the middle. The CDR3 coding sequence is TGTGCCAGTAGTGGTCAGGGCAACACAGATACGCAGTATTTT. Its translation is CASSGQGNTDTQYF.

About this clone: A read error may be the cause here, since a much bigger clone is one base away. This rearrangement joins TRBV4-3 to TRBJ2-7; 8 bases align to TRBD1. Germline values: CDR1 LGHNA, CDR2 YSLEER. After removal of 1 base from V and 3 bases from J, the junction contained 5 bases not matched to a gene. The CDR3 covers 15 residues. Written as DNA, the CDR3 is TGCGCCAGCAGCCAAGCCCGGGACAGGAACTACGAGCAGTACTTC. Protein sequence: CASSQARDRNYEQYF.

This clone came up a few times. The chain recombines TRBV9 with TRBJ2-3, with D unresolved. The CDR3 sequence is 15 residues long. The germline V gene has CDR1 SGDLS and CDR2 YYNGEE. The V and J ends lost 1 base and 2 bases respectively, with 11 bases between them. The CDR3 DNA reads as TGTGCCAGCAGCGTACGGCGCGTTTTCACAGATACGCAGTATTTT. It is translated as CASSVRRVFTDTQYF.

The V and J genes are TRBV7-2 and TRBJ2-7; 11 bases are a match to TRBD2. Unmatched junction bases numbered 6, after V lost 5 bases and J lost 0 bases. CDR1 is SGHTA, CDR2 FQGNSA, per germline. This CDR3 has 16 amino acids. CDR3 protein: CASSRNSGGGSYEQYF. As DNA, the CDR3 is TGTGCCAGCAGCAGGAATAGCGGGGGGGGCTCCTACGAGCAGTACTTC.

The CDR3 reads CASSYLGSSYNSPLHF. CDR3 nucleotides: TGTGCCAGCAGTTATCTGGGGAGCTCCTATAATTCACCCCTCCACTTT. V is TRBV6-5 and J is TRBJ1-6; D is uncertain. The CDR3 is made up of 16 amino acids. Trimming removed 3 bases at V and 0 bases at J, with 9 bases between. CDR1 is MNHEY, CDR2 SVGAGI, per germline.